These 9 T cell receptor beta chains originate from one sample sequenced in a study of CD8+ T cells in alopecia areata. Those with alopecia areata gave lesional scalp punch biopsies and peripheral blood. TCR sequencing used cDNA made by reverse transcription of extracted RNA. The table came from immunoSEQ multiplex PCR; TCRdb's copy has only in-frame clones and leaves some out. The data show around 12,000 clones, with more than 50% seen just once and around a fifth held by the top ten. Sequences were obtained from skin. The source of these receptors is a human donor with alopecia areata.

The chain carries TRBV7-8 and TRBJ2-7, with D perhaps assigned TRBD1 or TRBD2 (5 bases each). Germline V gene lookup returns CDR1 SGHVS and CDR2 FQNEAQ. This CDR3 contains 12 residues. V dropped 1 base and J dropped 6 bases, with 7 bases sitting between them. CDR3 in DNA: TGTGCCAGCAGCTTAGGAGGGACCGAGCAGTACTTC. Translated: CASSLGGTEQYF.

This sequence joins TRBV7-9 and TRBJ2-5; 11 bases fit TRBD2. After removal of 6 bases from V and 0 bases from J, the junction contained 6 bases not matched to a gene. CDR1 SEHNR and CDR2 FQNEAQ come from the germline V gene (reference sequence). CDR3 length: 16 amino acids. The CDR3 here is CASSLLAGEDQETQYF. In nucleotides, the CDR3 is TGTGCCAGCAGTTTACTAGCGGGAGAAGACCAAGAGACCCAGTACTTC.

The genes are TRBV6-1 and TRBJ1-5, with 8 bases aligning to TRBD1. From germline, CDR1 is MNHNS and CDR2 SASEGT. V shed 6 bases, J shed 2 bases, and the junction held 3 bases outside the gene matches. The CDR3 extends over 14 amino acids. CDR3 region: CASSLDRGNQPQHF. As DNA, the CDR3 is TGTGCCAGCAGCTTGGACAGGGGCAATCAGCCCCAGCATTTT.

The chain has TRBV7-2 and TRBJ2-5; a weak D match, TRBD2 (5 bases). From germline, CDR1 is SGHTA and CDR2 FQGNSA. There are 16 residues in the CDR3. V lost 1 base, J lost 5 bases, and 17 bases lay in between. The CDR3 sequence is CASSLGVLLGKETQYF. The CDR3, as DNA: TGTGCCAGCAGCTTAGGGGTCCTCCTCGGGAAGGAGACCCAGTACTTC.

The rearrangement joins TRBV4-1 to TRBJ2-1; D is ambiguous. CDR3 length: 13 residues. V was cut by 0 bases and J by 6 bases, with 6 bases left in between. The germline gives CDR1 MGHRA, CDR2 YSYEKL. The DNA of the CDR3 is TGCGCCAGCAGCCAAGATAGAGCCAATGAGCAGTTCTTC. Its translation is CASSQDRANEQFF.

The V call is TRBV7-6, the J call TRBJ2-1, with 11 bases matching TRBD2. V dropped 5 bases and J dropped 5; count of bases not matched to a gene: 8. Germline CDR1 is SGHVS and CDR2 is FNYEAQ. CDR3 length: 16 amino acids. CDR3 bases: TGTGCCAGCAGCCCCAGAACTAGCGGGAGTAACAATGAGCAGTTCTTC. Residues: CASSPRTSGSNNEQFF.

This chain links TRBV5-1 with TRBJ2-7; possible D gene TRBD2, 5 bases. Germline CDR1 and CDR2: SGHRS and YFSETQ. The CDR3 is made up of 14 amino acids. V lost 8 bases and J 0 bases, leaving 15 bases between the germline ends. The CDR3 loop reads CASATSGSSYEQYF. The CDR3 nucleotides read TGCGCCAGTGCAACAAGCGGTAGCTCCTACGAGCAGTACTTC.

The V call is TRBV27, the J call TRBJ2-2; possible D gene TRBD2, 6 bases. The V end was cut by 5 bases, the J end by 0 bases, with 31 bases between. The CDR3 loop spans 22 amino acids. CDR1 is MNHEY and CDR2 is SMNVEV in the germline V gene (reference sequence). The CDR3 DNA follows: TGTGCCAGCAGTCCCCTTCACCCCGGACTATTCAAGCTTTTCGCGAACACCGGGGAGCTGTTTTTT. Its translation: CASSPLHPGLFKLFANTGELFF.

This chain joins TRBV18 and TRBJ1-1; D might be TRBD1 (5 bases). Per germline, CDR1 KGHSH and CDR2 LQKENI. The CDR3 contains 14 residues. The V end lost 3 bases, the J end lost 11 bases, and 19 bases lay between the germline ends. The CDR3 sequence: CASSPDLQAVEAFF. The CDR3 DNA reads TGTGCCAGCTCACCTGACCTACAGGCCGTCGAGGCTTTCTTT.